This TCR beta chain was found in a study of blood T cell repertoires in COVID-19. Germline trimming cut 6 bases from V and 7 bases from J; bases unmatched to any gene: 5. CDR1 MGHRA and CDR2 YSYEKL come from the germline V gene. The CDR3 spans 13 residues. Original processing notes: Amplification of reference gene primers was used by the study to estimate nucleated cell counts. Measured with immunoSEQ multiplex PCR; TCRdb has only the in-frame clones, and not every one. V and J calls and clone size are copied from that table; D and trimming were computed from the DNA. The sample carries 300,000 or so clones, around 89% recorded once.

Sequencing was carried out using peripheral blood. The clonotype originates from a man between 18 and 35 years old who had recovered from COVID-19. The V and J genes are TRBV4-1 and TRBJ2-3, with 9 bases fitting TRBD2. The CDR3 sequence: CASSSGRGHTQYF. CDR3 in DNA: TGCGCCAGCAGTAGCGGGAGAGGACATACGCAGTATTTT.